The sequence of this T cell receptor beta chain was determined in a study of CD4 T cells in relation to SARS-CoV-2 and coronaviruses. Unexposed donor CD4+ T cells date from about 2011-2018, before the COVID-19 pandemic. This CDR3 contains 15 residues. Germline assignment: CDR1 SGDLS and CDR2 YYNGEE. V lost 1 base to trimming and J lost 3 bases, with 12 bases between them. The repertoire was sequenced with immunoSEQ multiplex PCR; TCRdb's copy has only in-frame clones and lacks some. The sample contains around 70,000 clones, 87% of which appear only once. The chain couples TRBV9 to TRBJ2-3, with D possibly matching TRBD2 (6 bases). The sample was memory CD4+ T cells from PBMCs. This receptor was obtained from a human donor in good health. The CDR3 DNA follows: TGTGCCAGCAGCGTAAGAATGGGGAGGACAGATACGCAGTATTTT. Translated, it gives CASSVRMGRTDTQYF. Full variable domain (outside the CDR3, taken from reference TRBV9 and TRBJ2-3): DSGVTQTPKHLITATGQRVTLRCSPRSGDLSVYWYQQSLDQGLQFLIQYYNGEERAKGNILERFSAQQFPDLHSELNLSSLELGDSALYFCASSVRMGRTDTQYFGPGTRLTVL.